This T cell receptor (beta chain) appears in the sequencing data of a study of regulatory T cells in long-lasting Graves disease (dated by TCRdb to about 2021). Background for the entire study: Patients with newly diagnosed Graves' disease had been on antithyroid drugs for under 3 months. Patients with persistent Graves' disease were compared with patients with newly diagnosed Graves' disease using TCR sequencing and RNA sequencing of peripheral blood. The study was registered as a clinical trial and conducted in China. A total of roughly 35 samples underwent TCR sequencing: about 13 from persistent and roughly 20 from newly diagnosed Graves' disease patients.

The time point label, as the study defines it: newly diagnosed GD, antithyroid drugs for less than 3 months. RNA was extracted from PBMCs in TRIzol for both TCR sequencing and RNA sequencing. Graves' disease was diagnosed according to American Thyroid Association guidelines. Patients were recruited from an endocrinology department in Xi'an, China. From each patient, 8 to 10 milliliters of peripheral blood was collected into an EDTA anticoagulant tube. PBMCs were isolated by Ficoll Paque Plus density gradient separation without further T cell sorting. An Agilent 2100 Bioanalyzer and agarose gel were used to check RNA quality, while a NanoDrop 2000 measured RNA concentration. Findings and caveats that apply to the study as a whole: As a limitation, the authors acknowledged that the small sample size may reduce accuracy. Compared with newly diagnosed patients, patients with persistent Graves' disease had lower TCR Shannon entropy and fewer highly expanded clones, which suggests clonal expansion. Persistent patients shared more public clonotypes among themselves (around 2,500) than newly diagnosed patients did (more than 950). Persistent disease showed preferential use of TRBV28, TRBJ1-2 and TRBJ2-5, whereas newly diagnosed disease favored TRBV20-1 and TRBJ2-1. The study examined only peripheral blood because the primary lesion, thyroid tissue, could not be accessed. Only the TCR beta chain was sequenced and analyzed.

Comments on this clonotype: Its specific antigen is unknown. No much larger clone exists at a distance of one base, and base qualities are not known.

Receptor libraries were prepared by multiplex PCR. Sequencing was performed on an Illumina HiSeq 4000. iRepertoire HTBI primers and Arm-PCR amplification of CDR3 regions were used to construct TCR beta libraries. Before sequencing, the PCR products underwent gel purification. In the original analysis: Across samples, 62 TRBV and around 15 TRBJ segments were identified and used for gene usage analysis of CDR3 amino acid clonotypes. Filtered high-quality paired reads were merged into contigs using COPE and FqMerger. BLAST was used to align contigs to IMGT TRBV, TRBD and TRBJ reference genes, with CDR3 defined following IMGT. Highly expanded clones were defined as clonotypes with a frequency above 0.1%. Repertoire diversity was measured by Shannon entropy, and V-J evenness by the Gini coefficient. Clonotypes shared by more than one individual were considered public. The raw public reads went through TCRdb reprocessing: fastp at Q25, MiXCR clone calling, in-frame beta chains kept. Records with the same CDR3 protein are collapsed into one entry carrying the most frequent genes and DNA. The V and J calls shown here were made by TCRdb, not taken from the authors' results. This sample gives 450,000 to 600,000 distinct CDR3 sequences in total; approximately 13% of them show up just once. The ten biggest clones cover approximately 9.3% of the sample.

CDR3 length: 11 amino acids, cysteine to phenylalanine. Only the CDR3 portion is preserved as DNA: 33 bases, with reading frame beginning at the first base. Trimming at the junction amounts to 3 bases on V and 7 bases on J, and the germline ends lie 8 bases apart. Via the germline V gene (reference sequence), CDR1 is SGHNT and CDR2 YYREEE. These sequences were also reported in another study, on T cells in Graves' hyperthyroidism and ophthalmopathy. The second paper further reports: A patient counted as having stable Graves' hyperthyroidism if no progression to ophthalmopathy occurred over 18 months of follow-up. Hyperthyroidism patients were newly diagnosed, with disease duration under 2 months, and aged 18 to 65 years. Exclusion was applied to patients with uncontrolled infections, other autoimmune diseases, pregnancy or lactation. Diagnoses were established on the basis of clinical symptoms, serum thyroxine and TRAb, thyroid ultrasound, and orbital computed tomography. The first round of RT-PCR for the TCR CDR3 was performed with the HTBI primer set and the Qiagen OneStep RT-PCR kit. Blood samples also contained most of the expanded thyroid clonotypes (frequency above 0.001), which suggests that blood repertoires may reflect thyroid immune responses. A 13 V-J signature model separated ophthalmopathy from stable hyperthyroidism, with approximately 87% sensitivity and about 81% specificity in cross-validation and 80%/75% in testing. During validation, the model predicted progression to ophthalmopathy a median of about 6.5 months ahead of onset, with more than 55% sensitivity and under 85% specificity. A discovery cohort of about a hundred patients, roughly 45 with Graves' ophthalmopathy and approximately 55 with stable Graves' hyperthyroidism, was used to find distinguishing TCR V-J signatures. Prospective prediction of ophthalmopathy was tested in an independent validation cohort of approximately 19 hyperthyroidism patients and 17 patients who later progressed to ophthalmopathy. The 100 or so discovery patients were randomly split 7:3 into training and test sets. In about 6 Graves' hyperthyroidism patients, the study also compared T-cell repertoires from thyroid tissue with T-cell repertoires from blood. Following sampling, methimazole starting at 30 mg daily was given to hyperthyroidism patients, and high-dose intravenous methylprednisolone was given to ophthalmopathy patients. A second multiplex PCR round built the libraries, followed by size selection and purification. Paired-end sequencing of the libraries was performed with 100 bp reads on an Illumina HiSeq2000. SOAPnuke was used to process the raw data, removing reads that contained adapters or uncalled bases, had a mean Phred below 15, or lacked an exact match to the constant primer or identifier. High-quality paired reads were merged using COPE v1.2.5, and each unique nucleotide sequence was defined as a clonotype. MiTCR v1.1 was used to align the clonotypes against IMGT TRBV, TRBD and TRBJ reference segments. Only V-J combinations with frequency above 0.0001, covering about 99% of repertoires, were analysed. A TCS score was defined as the ratio of F50 (clonal expansion) to E x V (chaos), with BLOSUM62-based TCRdist applied between CDR3 peptides within each V-J. Welch's t-statistics and random forest reduced 500 to 650 V-J features to around 14, which were used in a naive Bayes classifier (R e1071). Sample size was not statistically predetermined, and blinding of investigators to group allocation was not performed. The paper describes TCR Vbeta CDR3 sequencing of some 130 peripheral blood samples, made up of 43 ophthalmopathy patients, approximately 76 hyperthyroidism patients and about 17 progressor patients.

Sequenced here: peripheral blood mononuclear cells (PBMCs), sampled at new diagnosis, from a patient treated with antithyroid drugs. This sequence was found in a man aged 30 to 39 with Graves disease. Donor details come from another sample of the same person, matched by shared clones. The V and J genes are TRBV5-4 and TRBJ2-7; TRBD1 is a weak D gene call, 5 bases matching. This receptor has the CDR3 CASSSPGEQYF. The DNA sequence is as follows: TGTGCCAGCAGCTCCCCAGGGGAGCAGTACTTC.